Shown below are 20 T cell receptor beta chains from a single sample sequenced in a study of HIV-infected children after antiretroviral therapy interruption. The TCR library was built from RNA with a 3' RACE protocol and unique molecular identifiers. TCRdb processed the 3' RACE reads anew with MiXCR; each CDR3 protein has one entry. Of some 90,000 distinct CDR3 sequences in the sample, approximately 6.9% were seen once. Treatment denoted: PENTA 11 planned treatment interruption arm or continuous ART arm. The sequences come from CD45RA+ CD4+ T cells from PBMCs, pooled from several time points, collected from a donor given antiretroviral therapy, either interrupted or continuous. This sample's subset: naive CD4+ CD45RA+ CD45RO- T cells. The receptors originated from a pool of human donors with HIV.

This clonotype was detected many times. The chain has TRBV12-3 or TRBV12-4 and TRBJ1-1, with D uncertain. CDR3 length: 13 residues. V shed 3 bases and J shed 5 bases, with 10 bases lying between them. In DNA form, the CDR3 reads TGTGCCAGCAGTTTTTCCGCAAATACTGAAGCTTTCTTT. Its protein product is CASSFSANTEAFF.

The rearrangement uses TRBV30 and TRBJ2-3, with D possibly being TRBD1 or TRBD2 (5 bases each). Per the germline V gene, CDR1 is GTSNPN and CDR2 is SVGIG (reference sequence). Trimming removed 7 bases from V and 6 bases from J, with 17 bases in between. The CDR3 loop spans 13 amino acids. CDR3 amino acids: CAFSSFSGDTQYF. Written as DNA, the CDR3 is TGTGCCTTCTCTAGCTTCTCAGGGGATACGCAGTATTTT.

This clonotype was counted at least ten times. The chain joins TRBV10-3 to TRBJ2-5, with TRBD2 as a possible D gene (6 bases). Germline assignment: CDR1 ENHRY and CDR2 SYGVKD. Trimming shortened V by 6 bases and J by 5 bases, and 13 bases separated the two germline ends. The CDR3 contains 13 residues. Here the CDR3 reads CAISLVGGETQYF. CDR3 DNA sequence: TGTGCCATCAGCCTGGTTGGGGGGGAGACCCAGTACTTC.

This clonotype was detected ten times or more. CDR3 bases: TGCGCCAGCAGCTTGGGACCCGGGGGGCCCCTGGATACGCAGTATTTT. Translation: CASSLGPGGPLDTQYF. The genes are TRBV5-1 and TRBJ2-3, with a weak D call TRBD2 (7 bases). V was shortened by 0 bases and J by 6 bases, with 17 bases between the two germline ends. This CDR3 is built from 16 residues. Germline V CDR1 and CDR2: SGHRS, YFSETQ.

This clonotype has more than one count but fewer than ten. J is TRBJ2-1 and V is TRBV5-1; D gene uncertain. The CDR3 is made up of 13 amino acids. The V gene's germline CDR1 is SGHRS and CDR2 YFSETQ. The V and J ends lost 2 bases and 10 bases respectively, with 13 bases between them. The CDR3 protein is CASSFLSKTEQFF. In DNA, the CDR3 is TGCGCCAGCAGCTTCCTGTCTAAAACAGAGCAGTTCTTC.

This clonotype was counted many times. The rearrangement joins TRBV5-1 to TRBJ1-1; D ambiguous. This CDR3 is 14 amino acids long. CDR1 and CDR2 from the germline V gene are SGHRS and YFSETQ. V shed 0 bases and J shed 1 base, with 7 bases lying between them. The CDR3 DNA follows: TGCGCCAGCAGCTTGGCCTCAGCGAACACTGAAGCTTTCTTT. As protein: CASSLASANTEAFF. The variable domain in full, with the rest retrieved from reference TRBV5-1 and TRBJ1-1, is KAGVTQTPRYLIKTRGQQVTLSCSPISGHRSVSWYQQTPGQGLQFLFEYFSETQRNKGNFPGRFSGRQFSNSRSEMNVSTLELGDSALYLCASSLASANTEAFFGQGTRLTVV.

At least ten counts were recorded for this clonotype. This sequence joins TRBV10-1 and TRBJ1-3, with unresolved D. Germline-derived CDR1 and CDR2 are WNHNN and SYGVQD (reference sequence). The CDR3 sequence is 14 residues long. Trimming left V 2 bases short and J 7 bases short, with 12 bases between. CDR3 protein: CASSELPGYNTIYF. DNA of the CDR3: TGCGCCAGCAGTGAGCTTCCGGGTTACAACACCATATATTTT.

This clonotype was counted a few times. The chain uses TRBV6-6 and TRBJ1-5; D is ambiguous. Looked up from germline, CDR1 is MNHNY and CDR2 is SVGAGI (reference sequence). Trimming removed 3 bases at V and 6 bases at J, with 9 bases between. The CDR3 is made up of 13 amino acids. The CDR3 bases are TGTGCCAGCAGTTATACTAGTAGTCAGCCCCAGCATTTT. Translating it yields CASSYTSSQPQHF.

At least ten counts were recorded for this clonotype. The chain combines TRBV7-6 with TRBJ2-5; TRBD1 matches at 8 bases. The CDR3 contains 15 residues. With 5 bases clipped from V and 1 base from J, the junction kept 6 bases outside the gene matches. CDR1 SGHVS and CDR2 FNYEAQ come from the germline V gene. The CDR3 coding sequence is TGTGCCAGCAGCGTGCGACAGGGGACCCAAGAGACCCAGTACTTC. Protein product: CASSVRQGTQETQYF. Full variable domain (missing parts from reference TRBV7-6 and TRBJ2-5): GAGVSQSPRYKVTKRGQDVALRCDPISGHVSLYWYRQALGQGPEFLTYFNYEAQQDKSGLPNDRFSAERPEGSISTLTIQRTEQRDSAMYRCASSVRQGTQETQYFGPGTRLLVL.

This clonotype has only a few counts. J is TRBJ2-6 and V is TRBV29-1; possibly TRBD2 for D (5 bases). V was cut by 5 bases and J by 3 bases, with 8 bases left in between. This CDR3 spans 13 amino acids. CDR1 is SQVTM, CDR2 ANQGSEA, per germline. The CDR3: CSVMRVGANVLTF. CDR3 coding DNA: TGCAGCGTTATGAGGGTTGGGGCCAACGTCCTGACTTTC.

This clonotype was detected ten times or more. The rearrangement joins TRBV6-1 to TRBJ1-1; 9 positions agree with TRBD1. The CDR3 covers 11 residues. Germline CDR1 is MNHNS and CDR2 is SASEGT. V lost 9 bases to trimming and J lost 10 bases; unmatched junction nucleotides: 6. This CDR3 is CASMTGGRAFF. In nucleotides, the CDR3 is TGTGCCAGTATGACAGGGGGTAGAGCTTTCTTT.

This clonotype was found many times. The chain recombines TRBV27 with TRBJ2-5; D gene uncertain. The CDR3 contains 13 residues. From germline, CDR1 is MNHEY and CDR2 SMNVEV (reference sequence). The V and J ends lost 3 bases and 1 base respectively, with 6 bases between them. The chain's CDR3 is CASSLISQETQYF. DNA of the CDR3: TGTGCCAGCAGTTTGATCAGCCAAGAGACCCAGTACTTC.

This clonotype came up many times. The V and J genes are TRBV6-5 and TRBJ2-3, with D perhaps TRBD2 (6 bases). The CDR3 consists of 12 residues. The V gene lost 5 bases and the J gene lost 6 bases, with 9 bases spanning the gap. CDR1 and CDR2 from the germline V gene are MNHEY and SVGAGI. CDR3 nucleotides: TGTGCCAGCAGTGCTAGCGTTGATACGCAGTATTTT. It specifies CASSASVDTQYF.

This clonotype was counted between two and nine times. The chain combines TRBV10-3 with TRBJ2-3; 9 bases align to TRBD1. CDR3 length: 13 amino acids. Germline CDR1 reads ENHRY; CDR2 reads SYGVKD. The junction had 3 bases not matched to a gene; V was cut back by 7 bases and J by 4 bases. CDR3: CAIKGTGPDTQYF. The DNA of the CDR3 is TGTGCCATCAAAGGGACAGGGCCAGATACGCAGTATTTT.

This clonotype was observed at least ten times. The CDR3 DNA sequence: TGTGCCAGCAGTGAAGCCAGAGTTGGACAGCAGTACTTC. This translates into CASSEARVGQQYF. This chain uses TRBV2 with TRBJ2-7, with unresolved D. CDR1 and CDR2 (germline): SNHLY, FYNNEI. The V and J ends lost 0 bases and 8 bases respectively, with 11 bases between them. This CDR3 is 13 amino acids long.

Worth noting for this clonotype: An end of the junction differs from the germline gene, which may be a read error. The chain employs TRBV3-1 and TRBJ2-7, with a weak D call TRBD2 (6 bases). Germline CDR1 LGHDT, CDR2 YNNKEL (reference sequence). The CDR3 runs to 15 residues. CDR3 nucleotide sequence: TGTGCCAGCAGCCAAGGACTAGGTATCTCCTACGAGCGGTACTTC. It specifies CASSQGLGISYERYF.

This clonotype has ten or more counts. The chain's CDR3 is CAIRGYNEQFF. CDR3 nucleotides: TGTGCCATCAGGGGCTACAATGAGCAGTTCTTC. The V call is TRBV10-3, the J call TRBJ2-1, with D unclear. CDR3 length equals 11 residues. The ends were cut back, 6 bases at V and 3 bases at J, with 3 bases in the middle. Germline V lookup: CDR1 ENHRY, CDR2 SYGVKD.

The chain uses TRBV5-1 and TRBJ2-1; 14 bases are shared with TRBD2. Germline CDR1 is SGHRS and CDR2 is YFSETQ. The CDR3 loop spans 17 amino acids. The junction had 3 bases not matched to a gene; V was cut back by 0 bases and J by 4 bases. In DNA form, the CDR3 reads TGCGCCAGCAGCTTGGTGGGACTAGCGGGGGTGTACAATGAGCAGTTCTTC. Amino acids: CASSLVGLAGVYNEQFF.

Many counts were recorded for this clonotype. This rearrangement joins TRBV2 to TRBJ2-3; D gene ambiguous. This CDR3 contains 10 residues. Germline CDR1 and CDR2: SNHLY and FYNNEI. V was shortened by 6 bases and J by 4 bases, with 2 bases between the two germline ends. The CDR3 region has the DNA TGTGCCAGCAGCCCAGATACGCAGTATTTT. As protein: CASSPDTQYF.

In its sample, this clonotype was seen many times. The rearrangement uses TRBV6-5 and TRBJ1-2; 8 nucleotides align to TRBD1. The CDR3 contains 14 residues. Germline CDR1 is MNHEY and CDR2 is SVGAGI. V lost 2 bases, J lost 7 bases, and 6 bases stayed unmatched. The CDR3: CASSYAGQGTGYTF. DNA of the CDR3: TGTGCCAGCAGTTACGCTGGACAGGGAACTGGCTACACCTTC.